This record covers a single T cell receptor beta chain. The antigen is unknown. This sample was taken from a study of shared clonotypes between healthy human individuals. The wider study: Donors had three CD4 naive, three CD4 memory, two CD8 naive and one CD8 memory plate apiece.

Sequenced by immunoSEQ multiplex PCR; TCRdb stores in-frame clones only, minus some. Of around 2,000,000 clones detected, approximately 95% appear once; the ten largest clones hold less than 1.5%. V shed 0 bases, J shed 0 bases, and the junction held 7 bases outside the gene matches. Germline loops: CDR1 LGHNA, CDR2 YSLEER. CDR3 length: 19 amino acids. Positively selected for CCR7, the CD45RO-negative cells used as naive CD8 cells excluded terminally differentiated effector memory CD45RA+ cells. Study-wide points: Only a few donors were included, so the genetic and exposure-history diversity represented was limited.

The sequenced sample consisted of naive CD8+ T cells sorted from blood. The clonotype was recovered from a man between 18 and 29 years old in good health. The V gene is TRBV4-3, the J gene TRBJ2-3; TRBD2 matches at 12 bases. The CDR3: CASSQDRLAGGISTDTQYF. CDR3 coding DNA: TGCGCCAGCAGCCAAGACAGGCTAGCGGGAGGGATTAGCACAGATACGCAGTATTTT.